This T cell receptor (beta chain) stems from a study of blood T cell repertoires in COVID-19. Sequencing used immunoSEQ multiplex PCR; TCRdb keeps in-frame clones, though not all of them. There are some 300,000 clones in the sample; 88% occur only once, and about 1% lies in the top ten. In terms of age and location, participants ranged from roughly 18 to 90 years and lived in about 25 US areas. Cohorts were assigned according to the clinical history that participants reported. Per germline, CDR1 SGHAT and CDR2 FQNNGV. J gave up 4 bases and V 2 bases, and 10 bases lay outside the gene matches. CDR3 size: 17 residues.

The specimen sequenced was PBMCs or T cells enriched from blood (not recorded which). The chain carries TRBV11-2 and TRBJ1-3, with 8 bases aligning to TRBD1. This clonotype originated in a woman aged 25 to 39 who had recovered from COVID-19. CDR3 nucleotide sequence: TGTGCCAGCAGCTTACTAAGAGGACAGGGTTCGGGAAACACCATATATTTT. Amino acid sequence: CASSLLRGQGSGNTIYF.